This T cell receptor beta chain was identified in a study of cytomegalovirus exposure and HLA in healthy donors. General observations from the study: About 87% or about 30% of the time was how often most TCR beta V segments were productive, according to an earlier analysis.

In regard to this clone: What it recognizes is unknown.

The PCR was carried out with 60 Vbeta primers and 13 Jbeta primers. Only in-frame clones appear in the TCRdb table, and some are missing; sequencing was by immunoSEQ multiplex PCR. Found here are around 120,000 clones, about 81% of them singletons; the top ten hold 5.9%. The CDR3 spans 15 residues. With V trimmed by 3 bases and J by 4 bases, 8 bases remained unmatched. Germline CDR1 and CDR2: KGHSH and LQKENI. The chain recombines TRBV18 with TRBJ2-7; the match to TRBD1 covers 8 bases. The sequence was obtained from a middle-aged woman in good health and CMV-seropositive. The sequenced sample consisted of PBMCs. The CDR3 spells CASSPSGTGWYEQYF. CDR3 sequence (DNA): TGTGCCAGCTCACCGTCCGGGACAGGTTGGTACGAGCAGTACTTC.